The rows below give T cell receptor beta chains drawn from one sample of a study of T cells in Graves' hyperthyroidism and ophthalmopathy. TCRdb reprocessed the multiplex PCR reads with MiXCR, giving one entry per CDR3 protein. The table shows 480,000 or so distinct CDR3 sequences, with about an eighth occurring only once. Source material: blood. These receptors were taken from a woman aged 18 to 35 with Graves' hyperthyroidism. Both conserved end residues are part of each CDR3. D genes are given only for firm matches. Clone size, where shown, is once, few, many, or a class for clones that have expanded.

d_call: TRBD1; j_call: TRBJ2-1; v_call: TRBV12-3/TRBV12-4; clone_size: many; cdr3_nt: TGTGCCACCCAGGGGGATACGACCTACAATGAGCAGTTCTTC; cdr3_aa: CATQGDTTYNEQFF
d_call: -; j_call: TRBJ2-5; v_call: TRBV29-1; clone_size: -; cdr3_nt: TGCAGCGTTGAAGACACACAGGGATCTGAAGAGACCCAGTACTTC; cdr3_aa: CSVEDTQGSEETQYF
d_call: TRBD1; j_call: TRBJ2-2; v_call: TRBV12-3/TRBV12-4; clone_size: many; cdr3_nt: TGTGCCAGCAGTGCGCTGACCCAGGGACAGCACACCGGGGAGCTGTTTTTT; cdr3_aa: CASSALTQGQHTGELFF
d_call: -; j_call: TRBJ2-1; v_call: TRBV2; clone_size: -; cdr3_nt: TGTGCCAGCAGTGTGGGCGGGGCACGGGAGCAGTTCTTC; cdr3_aa: CASSVGGAREQFF
d_call: -; j_call: TRBJ2-2; v_call: TRBV30; clone_size: many; cdr3_nt: TGTGCCTGGAGTGCGGTGCGGGACACCGGGGAGCTGTTTTTT; cdr3_aa: CAWSAVRDTGELFF
d_call: -; j_call: TRBJ1-4; v_call: TRBV12-3/TRBV12-4; clone_size: -; cdr3_nt: TGTGCCAGCAGTTTTGGTGGGCAGCCTAATGAAAAACTGTTTTTT; cdr3_aa: CASSFGGQPNEKLFF
d_call: -; j_call: TRBJ2-3; v_call: TRBV12-3/TRBV12-4; clone_size: -; cdr3_nt: TGTGCCAGCAGTACCCTGCAGTCTAGCACAGATACGCAGTATTTT; cdr3_aa: CASSTLQSSTDTQYF
d_call: TRBD1; j_call: TRBJ2-5; v_call: TRBV20-1; clone_size: many; cdr3_nt: TGCAGTGCCGTACAGCCTTCGACAGGGAGAGAGACCCAGTACTTC; cdr3_aa: CSAVQPSTGRETQYF
d_call: -; j_call: TRBJ2-3; v_call: TRBV6-1; clone_size: -; cdr3_nt: TGTGCCAGCAGTGACCGGTGGGGGGATACGCAGTATTTT; cdr3_aa: CASSDRWGDTQYF
d_call: TRBD2; j_call: TRBJ2-1; v_call: TRBV2; clone_size: many; cdr3_nt: TGTGCCAGCAGTGGGGGGGGAGCGGGAAAAACCTACAATGAGCAGTTCTTC; cdr3_aa: CASSGGGAGKTYNEQFF
d_call: -; j_call: TRBJ1-1; v_call: TRBV20-1; clone_size: -; cdr3_nt: TGCAGTGCTAAAGAAGCTTTCTTT; cdr3_aa: CSAKEAFF
d_call: TRBD1; j_call: TRBJ1-1; v_call: TRBV29-1; clone_size: -; cdr3_nt: TGCAGCGTTGAAGATTGGACAGGGGGAGACACTGAAGCTTTCTTT; cdr3_aa: CSVEDWTGGDTEAFF
d_call: TRBD2; j_call: TRBJ2-3; v_call: TRBV11-3; clone_size: many; cdr3_nt: TGTGCCAGCAGCCCGCGACTAGCGGGAGAGGGCGGAGATACGCAGTATTTT; cdr3_aa: CASSPRLAGEGGDTQYF
d_call: -; j_call: TRBJ2-5; v_call: TRBV14; clone_size: few; cdr3_nt: TGTGCCAGCAGCCGGCCGAGTGGGGAGGTCAAGACCCAGTACTTC; cdr3_aa: CASSRPSGEVKTQYF
d_call: -; j_call: TRBJ2-5; v_call: TRBV30; clone_size: -; cdr3_nt: TGTGCCCTCCAGAGACAAAAAGAGACCCAGTACTTC; cdr3_aa: CALQRQKETQYF
d_call: TRBD2; j_call: TRBJ2-3; v_call: TRBV30; clone_size: many; cdr3_nt: TGTGCCTGGACGACGGGACTAGCGGGACATTTCACAGATACGCAGTATTTT; cdr3_aa: CAWTTGLAGHFTDTQYF
d_call: TRBD2; j_call: TRBJ2-1; v_call: TRBV2; clone_size: many; cdr3_nt: TGTGCCGGCCCGGGGGGGGCTTCCTACAATGAGCAGTTCTTC; cdr3_aa: CAGPGGASYNEQFF
d_call: TRBD2; j_call: TRBJ2-7; v_call: TRBV20-1; clone_size: many; cdr3_nt: TGCAGTGCTAGAGGTCCGGGACTAGCGGACAGCTCCTACGAGCAGTACTTC; cdr3_aa: CSARGPGLADSSYEQYF
d_call: -; j_call: TRBJ2-4; v_call: TRBV12-3/TRBV12-4; clone_size: many; cdr3_nt: TGTGCCAGCAGTTTAGTTTTAAAGGGCGGATCTAATAAAAACATTCAGTACTTC; cdr3_aa: CASSLVLKGGSNKNIQYF
d_call: -; j_call: TRBJ1-1; v_call: TRBV5-1; clone_size: -; cdr3_nt: TGCGCCAGCAGCTGGGAAACAGGGTTTGAAGCTTTCTTT; cdr3_aa: CASSWETGFEAFF
d_call: -; j_call: TRBJ2-7; v_call: TRBV28; clone_size: few; cdr3_nt: TGTGCCAGCAGTTTACCAGCGATCTACGAGCAGTACTTC; cdr3_aa: CASSLPAIYEQYF
d_call: -; j_call: TRBJ2-7; v_call: TRBV29-1; clone_size: many; cdr3_nt: TGCAGCGTTGACCCTGGGGGAGGCTCCTACGAGCAGTACTTC; cdr3_aa: CSVDPGGGSYEQYF
d_call: -; j_call: TRBJ1-1; v_call: TRBV15; clone_size: many; cdr3_nt: TGTGCCACCAGCAGAGCCAGGATGAACACTGAAGCTTTCTTT; cdr3_aa: CATSRARMNTEAFF
d_call: TRBD2; j_call: TRBJ2-1; v_call: TRBV20-1; clone_size: many; cdr3_nt: TGCAGTGCTAGAGCTAGCGGGAGGAACGAGCAGTTCTTC; cdr3_aa: CSARASGRNEQFF
d_call: -; j_call: TRBJ1-1; v_call: TRBV14; clone_size: few; cdr3_nt: TGTGCCAGCAGCCAAGATTGGGGGTTGGCTGAAGCTTTCTTT; cdr3_aa: CASSQDWGLAEAFF
d_call: -; j_call: TRBJ1-1; v_call: TRBV29-1; clone_size: many; cdr3_nt: TGCAGCGTTGAAACGGGCACTGAAGCTTTCTTT; cdr3_aa: CSVETGTEAFF
d_call: -; j_call: TRBJ2-4; v_call: TRBV11-3; clone_size: few; cdr3_nt: TGTGCCAGCAGCGGGGATCGGGGAGCCAAAAACATTCAGTACTTC; cdr3_aa: CASSGDRGAKNIQYF
d_call: TRBD2; j_call: TRBJ2-1; v_call: TRBV7-9; clone_size: -; cdr3_nt: TGTGCCAGCAGCCCTCACACCGGGACTATCTACAATGAGCAGTTCTTC; cdr3_aa: CASSPHTGTIYNEQFF
d_call: -; j_call: TRBJ1-5; v_call: TRBV19; clone_size: many; cdr3_nt: TGTGCCAGTAGTATCGGCCAGGGAGACAATCAGCCCCAGCATTTT; cdr3_aa: CASSIGQGDNQPQHF
d_call: TRBD2; j_call: TRBJ2-1; v_call: TRBV7-8; clone_size: many; cdr3_nt: TGTGCCAGCAGCTTCACCACTAGCGGGTTCTACAATGAGCAGTTCTTC; cdr3_aa: CASSFTTSGFYNEQFF
d_call: TRBD2; j_call: TRBJ2-1; v_call: TRBV20-1; clone_size: few; cdr3_nt: TGCAGTGCTCCGGGGACTATAGGGAATGAGCAGTTCTTC; cdr3_aa: CSAPGTIGNEQFF
d_call: TRBD2; j_call: TRBJ2-3; v_call: TRBV24-1; clone_size: many; cdr3_nt: TGTGCCACCTCGTCGGGACTAGCAGCAAGTAGCACAGATACGCAGTATTTT; cdr3_aa: CATSSGLAASSTDTQYF
d_call: -; j_call: TRBJ1-1; v_call: TRBV7-2; clone_size: -; cdr3_nt: TGTGCCAGCAGCTTATTACCCAACACTGAAGCTTTCTTT; cdr3_aa: CASSLLPNTEAFF
d_call: TRBD1; j_call: TRBJ2-5; v_call: TRBV6-1; clone_size: many; cdr3_nt: TGTGCCAGCAGTCACCGCGGACAGGGGGTATCGGAGACCCAGTACTTC; cdr3_aa: CASSHRGQGVSETQYF
d_call: TRBD2; j_call: TRBJ2-3; v_call: TRBV20-1; clone_size: few; cdr3_nt: TGCAGTGCTAGCCGGGAGGCGGTGATAGATACGCAGTATTTT; cdr3_aa: CSASREAVIDTQYF
d_call: TRBD1; j_call: TRBJ1-6; v_call: TRBV19; clone_size: many; cdr3_nt: TGTGCCAGTAGTATTTCTTCACAGGGGACCCTCCACTTT; cdr3_aa: CASSISSQGTLHF
d_call: -; j_call: TRBJ2-1; v_call: TRBV2; clone_size: many; cdr3_nt: TGTGCCAGCGCTAATTACAATGAGCAGTTCTTC; cdr3_aa: CASANYNEQFF
d_call: -; j_call: TRBJ1-1; v_call: TRBV3-1; clone_size: many; cdr3_nt: TGTGCCAGCAGCCAGCAGACAGCTAACACTGAAGCTTTCTTT; cdr3_aa: CASSQQTANTEAFF
d_call: TRBD2; j_call: TRBJ2-1; v_call: TRBV7-9; clone_size: few; cdr3_nt: TGTGCCAGCAGCGGACCACGTGGCGGGAGATCCGGGAATGAGCAGTTCTTC; cdr3_aa: CASSGPRGGRSGNEQFF
d_call: TRBD2; j_call: TRBJ2-3; v_call: TRBV6-1; clone_size: -; cdr3_nt: TGTGCCAGCAACCTAGCGGGGAAAGATACGCAGTATTTT; cdr3_aa: CASNLAGKDTQYF
d_call: -; j_call: TRBJ1-2; v_call: TRBV20-1; clone_size: -; cdr3_nt: TGCAGTGCCTTGACAGGCCTCCGCTATGGCTACACCTTC; cdr3_aa: CSALTGLRYGYTF
d_call: -; j_call: TRBJ2-6; v_call: TRBV30; clone_size: many; cdr3_nt: TGTGCCTGGAGTGTAGGGAGTATGAGGGCCAACGTCCTGACTTTC; cdr3_aa: CAWSVGSMRANVLTF
d_call: -; j_call: TRBJ1-1; v_call: TRBV30; clone_size: few; cdr3_nt: TGTGCCTACACTCCGGAGGGGGACACTGAAGCTTTCTTT; cdr3_aa: CAYTPEGDTEAFF
d_call: TRBD2; j_call: TRBJ2-2; v_call: TRBV7-2; clone_size: few; cdr3_nt: TGTGCCAGCAGATACGGACTAGCGGGGGGCACCGGGGAGCTGTTTTTT; cdr3_aa: CASRYGLAGGTGELFF
d_call: TRBD1; j_call: TRBJ1-2; v_call: TRBV27; clone_size: many; cdr3_nt: TGTGCCAGCAGTCTGACATGGACAGGGGCGGGCAATGGCTACACCTTC; cdr3_aa: CASSLTWTGAGNGYTF
d_call: -; j_call: TRBJ2-7; v_call: TRBV3-1; clone_size: many; cdr3_nt: TGTGCCAGCAGCCTACAATTCAAGCAGTACTTC; cdr3_aa: CASSLQFKQYF
d_call: -; j_call: TRBJ1-4; v_call: TRBV12-3/TRBV12-4; clone_size: many; cdr3_nt: TGTGCCAGCAGCACCTGGTTCGGGGGAGGTAATGAAAAACTGTTTTTT; cdr3_aa: CASSTWFGGGNEKLFF
d_call: -; j_call: TRBJ1-2; v_call: TRBV12-3/TRBV12-4; clone_size: many; cdr3_nt: TGTGCCAGCTTCCTCAGGGGAGGCTATGGCTACACCTTC; cdr3_aa: CASFLRGGYGYTF
d_call: -; j_call: TRBJ2-4; v_call: TRBV20-1; clone_size: -; cdr3_nt: TGCAGTGCTACTGGACAGCTCATAGCCAAAAACATTCAGTACTTC; cdr3_aa: CSATGQLIAKNIQYF
d_call: -; j_call: TRBJ1-3; v_call: TRBV11-2; clone_size: many; cdr3_nt: TGTGCCAGCCGTAGAGACGGGACTGGAAACACCATATATTTT; cdr3_aa: CASRRDGTGNTIYF
d_call: TRBD1; j_call: TRBJ2-1; v_call: TRBV19; clone_size: few; cdr3_nt: TGTGCCAGTAGTATCGCCCTCCCCCCCGGGACAGGGAGCCCCCTATTCTTC; cdr3_aa: CASSIALPPGTGSPLFF
d_call: TRBD1; j_call: TRBJ2-5; v_call: TRBV20-1; clone_size: -; cdr3_nt: TGCAGTGCTTCGACAGGGGGGGCCACAGTGTTTCAAGAGACCCAGTACTTC; cdr3_aa: CSASTGGATVFQETQYF
d_call: -; j_call: TRBJ2-2; v_call: TRBV19; clone_size: few; cdr3_nt: TGTGCCAGTACCGAACAGGCGGCGGGCACCGGGGAGCTGTTTTTT; cdr3_aa: CASTEQAAGTGELFF